The present T cell receptor beta chain was sequenced within a study of blood T cell repertoires in COVID-19 (dated by TCRdb to about 2020). Background for the entire study: Samples covering the acute and convalescent phases of COVID-19 were provided by collaborators in the United States, Italy and Spain. The material from the prospective study consisted of cDNA or gDNA derived from T cells, B-cell-depleted T cells, or PBMCs. Subjects who had been exposed to COVID-19, were actively infected with it, or had recovered from it provided the deeply sampled blood TCRbeta repertoires that made up the dataset. The repertoires were released in a freely available public database meant as a resource for research on the immune response to SARS-CoV-2. The samples were drawn from the first 160 participants of the ongoing ImmuneRACE study and from some 1,300 subjects provided by 6 global collaborators. The sample metadata nearly always contained a de-identified subject ID, COVID-19 status, age in years and sex. HLA class I and class II types, where available, came from metadata supplied by the sample provider rather than from assay-based typing. Points the paper makes about the study in general: How much clinical and demographic metadata was included differed by source and by participant, and the metadata was provided uncurated.

Trimming takes 8 bases off V and 9 bases off J; junction bases not matched to a gene: 14. CDR1 and CDR2 were assigned from the germline V gene (reference sequence) as LNHDA and SQIVND. The CDR3 contains 15 residues, cysteine and phenylalanine counted. The only DNA kept is the CDR3, 45 bases in frame from the first base. The immunoSEQ Assay, a bias-controlled multiplex PCR, was used to amplify TCRbeta CDR3 regions from genomic DNA. The source study handled its data this way. Nucleated cell counts per sample were estimated from amplification of reference gene primers within the assay. To quantify the absolute abundance of each unique TCRbeta CDR3 rearrangement, sequence reads were collapsed and filtered. Productive Simpson clonality was computed per sample as the square root of Simpson's diversity index over productive rearrangements. TCRdb provides this immuneACCESS table in a form limited to in-frame rearrangements. Some clones are lacking; in checked studies, under half of them reflect an unresolved V gene, and why the rest are absent is not known. The DNA gave D and trimming, while V, J and clone size come from that table. The table for this sample lists about 230,000 clones; about 90% of them were counted only once. About 3.5% of the sample goes to the ten largest clones.

Concerning this clone: The specificity of this receptor is unknown. No clone much larger than this one lies a single base away; base qualities are absent.

Enrolling through a virtual design, the prospective study's participants ranged in age from roughly 18 to 89 years and lived across some 22 United States geographic areas. To assign participants to cohorts, the prospective study relied on clinical history that participants themselves reported in a screening survey and a study questionnaire. Exposed participants were defined as having been in contact with someone with a PCR-confirmed or clinician-diagnosed COVID-19 case within 2 weeks of study entry. Mobile phlebotomists in the prospective study collected whole blood, serum and a nasopharyngeal or oropharyngeal swab from every participant. Over a 2-month period, participants in the prospective study had the option of providing additional blood draws and questionnaires. Blood samples from the prospective study were shipped frozen or at room temperature prior to DNA extraction.

The chain couples TRBV19 to TRBJ2-1; TRBD1 matches 9 bases in the middle. This TCR was sampled from a woman aged 25 to 39 who had been exposed to COVID-19. The sequencing input was PBMCs or T cells enriched from blood (not recorded which). The nucleotide sequence reads as follows: TGTGCCAGTCTCACCCAACAGGGGGCGCGGGTTGAGCAGTTCTTC. The encoded protein is CASLTQQGARVEQFF.